This TCR beta chain was obtained from a study of blood T cell repertoires in COVID-19. The CDR3 extends over 16 amino acids. V was pared by 2 bases and J by 0 bases, with 11 bases between. Germline V CDR1 and CDR2: MGHDK, SYGVNS. Those enrolled in Seattle joined during active infection and were followed longitudinally afterward. Here immunoSEQ multiplex PCR was the method, and the copy in TCRdb shows in-frame clones only, minus some. This sample has roughly 440,000 clones, with about 87% found just once. This chain joins TRBV25-1 and TRBJ2-1; a possible D gene is TRBD2 (5 bases). Material for sequencing was peripheral blood. This receptor was identified in a woman in her fifties or sixties with COVID-19, enrolled during active disease. DNA for the CDR3: TGTGCCAGCAGTGAACTCACGGGAAGCTCCTACAATGAGCAGTTCTTC. It translates to CASSELTGSSYNEQFF.